These 31 T cell receptor beta chains share one sample of origin, sequenced in a study of blood T cells in healthy people across ages. The second PCR ran about 6 to 11 cycles with a sample-barcoded 5' primer and J-beta primers. MiXCR, run by TCRdb on the 5' RACE reads, gives a single entry per CDR3 protein. The sample yields 650,000 to 800,000 distinct CDR3 sequences, under 45% seen once. The sequencing sample was made of blood. The receptors here all came from a man between 60 and 75 years old in good health.

This chain connects TRBV29-1 to TRBJ1-3; 8 nucleotides align to TRBD1. Germline V gives CDR1 SQVTM, CDR2 ANQGSEA. This CDR3 is built from 14 residues. Germline trimming cut 3 bases from V and 2 bases from J; bases unmatched to any gene: 3. This CDR3 reads CSVDGQGPGNTIYF. As DNA, the CDR3 is TGCAGCGTTGACGGACAGGGACCTGGAAACACCATATATTTT.

The chain couples TRBV7-2 to TRBJ2-7; 9 nucleotides line up with TRBD1. Trimming at V came to 5 bases and at J to 2 bases, leaving 10 bases not matched to a gene. Germline CDR1 and CDR2: SGHTA and FQGNSA. CDR3 length equals 16 residues. This CDR3 reads CASSALLTGGAYEQYF. DNA of the CDR3: TGTGCCAGCAGCGCCCTCCTGACAGGGGGTGCCTACGAGCAGTACTTC.

This chain connects TRBV30 to TRBJ2-7, with a possible D match to TRBD1 (6 bases). The CDR3 extends over 15 amino acids. With 4 bases removed from V and 0 bases from J, the gap between germline ends came to 16 bases. The germline gives CDR1 GTSNPN, CDR2 SVGIG (reference sequence). The CDR3 region is CAWTRQAAGSYEQYF. CDR3 nucleotides: TGTGCCTGGACCCGACAGGCCGCCGGCTCCTACGAGCAGTACTTC. Full variable domain (rest looked up from reference TRBV30 and TRBJ2-7): SQTIHQWPATLVQPVGSPLSLECTVEGTSNPNLYWYRQAAGRGLQLLFYSVGIGQISSEVPQNLSASRPQDRQFILSSKKLLLSDSGFYLCAWTRQAAGSYEQYFGPGTRLTVT.

V is TRBV27 and J is TRBJ2-5, with 7 bases matching TRBD1. The ends lost 5 bases at V and 3 bases at J; junction bases unmatched: 6. CDR3 length equals 14 residues. From germline, CDR1 is MNHEY and CDR2 SMNVEV (reference sequence). DNA for the CDR3: TGTGCCAGCAGTACCGGGACAGTAAAAGAGACCCAGTACTTC. Its translation: CASSTGTVKETQYF.

The chain carries TRBV20-1 and TRBJ2-1, with TRBD2 matching over 10 bases. The CDR3 has 18 amino acids. Trimming took 3 bases from V and 3 from J; bases not matched to a gene: 14. Germline loops: CDR1 DFQATT, CDR2 SNEGSKA (reference sequence). The CDR3 region is CSARGAVSGGTFYNEQFF. DNA for the CDR3: TGCAGTGCTAGGGGGGCAGTTAGCGGGGGGACCTTCTACAATGAGCAGTTCTTC.

This clonotype was found many times. The genes are TRBV15 and TRBJ2-7; 9 bases are shared with TRBD2. Losses at the gene ends were 2 bases for V and 0 bases for J; bases not matched to a gene: 11. This CDR3 comprises 18 residues. The germline CDR1 and CDR2 sequences are LNHNV and YYDKDF (reference sequence). CDR3 in amino acids: CATSRYTPSGDSSYEQYF. For the CDR3, the DNA is TGTGCCACCAGCAGATATACCCCTAGCGGGGATAGCTCCTACGAGCAGTACTTC.

This clonotype was recorded a few times. The chain combines TRBV7-2 with TRBJ2-3, with a tentative D call TRBD2 (5 bases). The V end lost 4 bases, the J end lost 3 bases, and 11 bases lay between the germline ends. The CDR3 extends over 14 amino acids. CDR1 is SGHTA and CDR2 is FQGNSA in the germline V gene. The CDR3 DNA follows: TGTGCCAGCAGCTCTCCCACTAGGACAGATACGCAGTATTTT. This sequence encodes CASSSPTRTDTQYF.

In this sample, this clonotype turned up a few times. J is TRBJ1-2 and V is TRBV29-1; TRBD1 matches 9 bases. CDR1 is SQVTM and CDR2 is ANQGSEA in the germline V gene. V was pared by 6 bases and J by 7 bases, with 15 bases of the junction left unmatched. The CDR3 runs to 15 residues. This chain's CDR3 is CSVVGGRQGGTGYTF. The DNA of the CDR3 is TGCAGCGTCGTGGGGGGGAGACAGGGGGGTACTGGCTACACCTTC.

The chain recombines TRBV4-1 with TRBJ1-3; D ambiguous. Germline CDR1 reads MGHRA; CDR2 reads YSYEKL. V was trimmed by 0 bases and J by 0 bases, leaving 12 bases between them. The CDR3 runs to 17 residues. The CDR3 sequence is CASSQDRTAFSGNTIYF. CDR3 in DNA: TGCGCCAGCAGCCAAGATAGGACGGCTTTCTCTGGAAACACCATATATTTT.

This clonotype appeared many times. V is TRBV5-1 and J is TRBJ1-2, with D hard to call. This CDR3 has 16 amino acids. V lost 0 bases to trimming and J lost 0 bases, with 12 bases between them. Germline CDR1 is SGHRS and CDR2 is YFSETQ. In DNA, the CDR3 is TGCGCCAGCAGCTTGGTCTCCCAGGAACCTAACTATGGCTACACCTTC. Its protein is CASSLVSQEPNYGYTF.

This clonotype was seen repeatedly, ten times or more. The chain combines TRBV12-3 or TRBV12-4 with TRBJ2-7, with TRBD2 identical over 7 bases. V was clipped by 6 bases and J by 4 bases; unmatched bases: 6. The CDR3 sequence is 13 residues long. CDR3 loop: CASSHRTSYEQYF. As DNA, the CDR3 is TGTGCCAGCAGCCACAGGACTAGTTACGAGCAGTACTTC.

This chain links TRBV6-5 with TRBJ2-3; the D call may be TRBD1 or TRBD2 (6 bases each). The CDR3 spans 11 residues. Germline CDR1 is MNHEY and CDR2 is SVGAGI. The ends were cut back, 7 bases at V and 6 bases at J, with 8 bases in the middle. Written as DNA, the CDR3 is TGTGCCAGCAAAGGGGGGGATACGCAGTATTTT. Translated, it gives CASKGGDTQYF.

The CDR3 DNA reads TGTGCCAGCAGTTTAGTGGGTTTTGATGGCTACACCTTC. Protein product: CASSLVGFDGYTF. The J gene is TRBJ1-2, the V gene TRBV27; D is uncertain. Between the trimmed V and J ends, which lost 2 bases and 6 bases, there was a span of 10 bases. The CDR3 has 13 amino acids. Per germline, CDR1 MNHEY and CDR2 SMNVEV (reference sequence).

The rearrangement links TRBV30 to TRBJ2-5, with a tentative D call TRBD1 (5 bases). This CDR3 is built from 13 residues. Germline-derived CDR1 and CDR2 are GTSNPN and SVGIG (reference sequence). V was shortened by 1 base and J by 1 base, with 7 bases between the two germline ends. The CDR3 is CAWSGGSQETQYF. The CDR3, as DNA: TGTGCCTGGAGTGGGGGCAGCCAAGAGACCCAGTACTTC. The full variable domain, with the rest looked up from reference TRBV30 and TRBJ2-5, is SQTIHQWPATLVQPVGSPLSLECTVEGTSNPNLYWYRQAAGRGLQLLFYSVGIGQISSEVPQNLSASRPQDRQFILSSKKLLLSDSGFYLCAWSGGSQETQYFGPGTRLLVL.

V is TRBV5-1 and J is TRBJ2-1, with 8 bases aligning to TRBD2. The CDR3 sequence is 16 residues long. The J segment lost 5 bases and the V segment lost 2 bases, leaving 9 bases of the junction unmatched. CDR1 and CDR2 (germline): SGHRS, YFSETQ. The CDR3, as DNA: TGCGCCAGCAGCTTCGGCCTGGAAGCGGGGGACAATGAGCAGTTCTTC. It translates to CASSFGLEAGDNEQFF.

The chain employs TRBV15 and TRBJ2-5, with D maybe TRBD2 (7 bases). The end of the DNA fits TRBJ2-7 better, so the J call may be wrong. The CDR3 length is 15 residues. Germline-derived CDR1 and CDR2 are LNHNV and YYDKDF (reference sequence). The CDR3 spells CATSSEGEGAYEQYF. The CDR3 DNA sequence: TGTGCCACCAGCAGTGAAGGGGAGGGGGCCTACGAGCAGTACTTC.

The sample holds a few counts of this clonotype. The CDR3 region is CASSRSGATNEKLFF. CDR3 nucleotide sequence: TGTGCCAGCAGTCGGTCGGGTGCAACTAATGAAAAACTGTTTTTT. The V and J genes are TRBV27 and TRBJ1-4, with unresolved D. Germline V CDR1 and CDR2: MNHEY, SMNVEV (reference sequence). The CDR3 loop spans 15 amino acids. Trimming took 5 bases from V and 0 from J, leaving 10 bases between them.

The rearrangement joins TRBV4-1 to TRBJ1-2; TRBD1 matches at 10 bases. The V gene's germline CDR1 is MGHRA and CDR2 YSYEKL. This CDR3 spans 15 amino acids. Unmatched junction bases numbered 6, after V lost 1 base and J lost 7 bases. The CDR3 coding sequence is TGCGCCAGCAGCCAAGCCTCCGGGACAGGGGCTGGCTACACCTTC. Protein product: CASSQASGTGAGYTF.

This chain's CDR3 is CASSSGQANYGYTF. The CDR3 DNA follows: TGTGCCAGCAGCTCAGGACAAGCAAACTATGGCTACACCTTC. This chain connects TRBV7-9 to TRBJ1-2; tentatively, D is TRBD1 (5 bases). Germline V gene sequence: CDR1 SEHNR, CDR2 FQNEAQ (reference sequence). Trimming pared 4 bases from V and 2 bases from J, leaving 11 bases between. The CDR3 runs 14 residues.

This clonotype was seen a handful of times. V and J are TRBV27 and TRBJ1-1; D gene unclear. The CDR3 is 13 amino acids. From germline, CDR1 is MNHEY and CDR2 SMNVEV (reference sequence). Trimming took 5 bases from V and 0 from J, leaving 7 bases between them. Here the CDR3 reads CASSANLNTEAFF. The CDR3 DNA sequence: TGTGCCAGCAGTGCTAATCTGAACACTGAAGCTTTCTTT.

The chain couples TRBV25-1 to TRBJ1-6; D perhaps matches TRBD1 (6 bases). The V gene lost 6 bases and the J gene lost 9 bases, with 15 bases spanning the gap. The CDR3 spans 14 residues. The germline gives CDR1 MGHDK, CDR2 SYGVNS. The CDR3 protein is CASREKGQTSPLHF. For the CDR3, the DNA is TGTGCCAGCAGAGAAAAAGGACAGACTTCACCCCTCCACTTT.

This clonotype has a handful of counts. The chain uses TRBV12-3 or TRBV12-4 and TRBJ2-7, with 9 nucleotides matching TRBD1. This CDR3 is built from 16 residues. V trimming: 3 bases; J trimming: 3 bases; junction bases outside the gene matches: 9. The CDR3 spells CASSFSGQGKGYEQYF. The CDR3, as DNA: TGTGCCAGCAGTTTTTCCGGACAGGGGAAGGGCTACGAGCAGTACTTC.

The chain recombines TRBV18 with TRBJ2-5; D is tentatively TRBD1 or TRBD2 (5 bases each). The CDR3 is 14 residues long. Deletions cut 3 bases from V and 4 bases from J, with 12 bases between. Per the germline V gene, CDR1 is KGHSH and CDR2 is LQKENI. The CDR3 DNA follows: TGTGCCAGCTCACCTGGGGGTGGTGGAGAGACCCAGTACTTC. This encodes CASSPGGGGETQYF.

In its sample, this clonotype was seen once. The chain is built from TRBV12-3 or TRBV12-4 and TRBJ2-5; TRBD2 is a possible D gene (6 bases). With 5 bases removed from V and 4 bases from J, the gap between germline ends came to 14 bases. The CDR3 is made up of 14 amino acids. CDR3 DNA: TGTGCCAGCAGTCCGGGGGATGGTCGAGAGACCCAGTACTTC. Translating it yields CASSPGDGRETQYF.

V gene TRBV12-3 or TRBV12-4 combines with J gene TRBJ2-5, with a possible D match to TRBD1 (5 bases). This CDR3 is 15 amino acids long. V lost 5 bases and J 2 bases, leaving 15 bases between the germline ends. CDR3 amino acids: CASSLRQTFQETQYF. The CDR3 bases are TGTGCCAGCAGTCTCCGACAGACCTTTCAAGAGACCCAGTACTTC.

This clonotype was seen once. The chain carries TRBV5-1 and TRBJ2-1, with D possibly TRBD2 on 7 matching bases. Trimming stripped 2 bases from V and 8 bases from J, with 14 bases between. In germline, CDR1 is SGHRS, CDR2 YFSETQ. The CDR3 sequence is 14 residues long. Written as DNA, the CDR3 is TGCGCCAGCAGCTTCAGGCAGGGGAGGGATGAGCAGTTCTTC. Translated: CASSFRQGRDEQFF.

J is TRBJ2-3 and V is TRBV5-1; D possibly corresponds to TRBD1 (7 bases). CDR3 length: 15 residues. Germline V gene data show CDR1 as SGHRS and CDR2 as YFSETQ. The V end was cut by 4 bases, the J end by 6 bases, with 18 bases between. CDR3 bases: TGCGCCAGCAGCAGTAGCAGGGGGGCGAAGGATACGCAGTATTTT. Translated: CASSSSRGAKDTQYF.

This clonotype has only a few counts. CDR3: CAWKGDGAYEQYF. The CDR3 nucleotides are TGTGCCTGGAAAGGAGACGGGGCCTACGAGCAGTACTTC. The V call is TRBV30, the J call TRBJ2-7; D might be TRBD2 (5 bases). With 4 bases removed from V and 2 bases from J, the gap between germline ends came to 12 bases. Germline CDR1 reads GTSNPN; CDR2 reads SVGIG (reference sequence). This CDR3 region has 13 residues.

This clonotype turned up a few times. V is TRBV21-1 and J is TRBJ1-2. TRBV21-1 is labeled a pseudogene. This CDR3 is built from 16 residues. CDR3 region: CASSKQWGRGYYGYTF. The CDR3 DNA reads TGTGCCAGCAGCAAACAATGGGGGAGGGGGTACTATGGCTACACCTTC.

This clonotype came up a few times. The chain uses TRBV29-1 and TRBJ2-3, with a weak D call TRBD1 (6 bases). Trimming left V 6 bases short and J 6 bases short, with 13 bases between. Per germline, CDR1 SQVTM and CDR2 ANQGSEA. This CDR3 contains 12 residues. In DNA form, the CDR3 reads TGCAGCGTGGGGGCCGCGGGCGATACGCAGTATTTT. Its translation: CSVGAAGDTQYF.

This clonotype has a single count. This rearrangement joins TRBV29-1 to TRBJ2-7; 9 bases line up with TRBD2. The J call may be incorrect, as the DNA end agrees better with TRBJ2-5. The CDR3 length is 13 residues. CDR1 and CDR2 (germline): SQVTM, ANQGSEA. The CDR3 reads CSVERGGSGTQYF. DNA for the CDR3: TGCAGCGTTGAGCGGGGGGGCAGTGGGACCCAGTACTTC.